The sequence of this T cell receptor (beta chain) was determined in a study of blood T cell repertoires in COVID-19. Original processing methods: Reference gene primer amplification yielded estimated nucleated cell counts. TCRdb's table, derived via immunoSEQ multiplex PCR, lists solely in-frame clones and lacks some. V, J and clone size are taken as reported in that table, and D and trimming were inferred from the DNA itself. In the table there are roughly 100,000 clones, roughly nine tenths of which are singletons. This clone was counted once. The CDR3 runs 15 residues. The ends lost 3 bases at V and 1 base at J; junction bases unmatched: 3. Germline CDR1 reads SGHRS; CDR2 reads YFSETQ.

The rearrangement uses TRBV5-1 and TRBJ2-2, with TRBD1 identical over 7 bases. Material for sequencing was peripheral blood. This TCR was sampled from a human donor in a cohort sampled during active COVID-19. The CDR3 is CASSSTGKNTGELFF. CDR3 in DNA: TGCGCCAGCAGCTCGACAGGGAAGAACACCGGGGAGCTGTTTTTT. The entire variable domain, with the rest obtained from reference TRBV5-1 and TRBJ2-2, is as follows: KAGVTQTPRYLIKTRGQQVTLSCSPISGHRSVSWYQQTPGQGLQFLFEYFSETQRNKGNFPGRFSGRQFSNSRSEMNVSTLELGDSALYLCASSSTGKNTGELFFGEGSRLTVL.